This T cell receptor (beta chain) derives from a study of cytomegalovirus exposure and HLA in healthy donors. This clone came up once. Its antigen remains unidentified. General study results and limits: When analyzed later, a missense DCLRE1C variant was found to be linked to TCR beta V- and J-gene trimming.

V dropped 0 bases and J dropped 4; count of bases not matched to a gene: 4. The V gene's germline CDR1 is SGHNT and CDR2 YENEEA. The CDR3 loop spans 15 amino acids. PCR was performed using 60 Vbeta and 13 Jbeta primers. Data came from immunoSEQ multiplex PCR; TCRdb stores just in-frame clones and leaves some out. The data hold over 140,000 clones, with approximately 82% observed a single time. This clonotype originated in a man younger than 45 in good health and CMV-seropositive. The V gene is TRBV11-3, the J gene TRBJ2-7; 9 nucleotides match TRBD2. The sample was PBMCs. CDR3: CASSLDVTSGYEQYF. CDR3 DNA sequence: TGTGCCAGCAGCTTAGACGTGACTAGCGGTTACGAGCAGTACTTC.